These 32 T cell receptor beta chains originate from one sample sequenced in a study of CD8 T cells in ankylosing spondylitis. TCRdb used MiXCR to reprocess the 5' RACE reads, holding one entry per CDR3 protein. The data hold about 120,000 distinct CDR3 sequences, with roughly an eighth observed a single time. The specimen sequenced was blood, either unsorted or a sorted T cell fraction (not recorded which). Receptors were obtained from a female donor with ankylosing spondylitis or in good health (not recorded which).

In this sample, this clonotype turned up a few times. The chain recombines TRBV10-3 with TRBJ2-7; D perhaps matches TRBD1 (6 bases). Trimming left V 1 base short and J 0 bases short, with 10 bases between. CDR1 ENHRY and CDR2 SYGVKD come from the germline V gene. The CDR3 totals 15 residues. DNA for the CDR3: TGTGCCATCAGTGAGTTCCAGGGGAGCTCCTACGAGCAGTACTTC. Translated: CAISEFQGSSYEQYF.

The table lists this clonotype with a few counts. The CDR3: CASSPTGTGETPGGPQHF. In nucleotides, the CDR3 is TGTGCCAGCTCACCAACTGGGACAGGGGAGACCCCCGGCGGGCCCCAGCATTTT. The chain combines TRBV18 with TRBJ1-5, with 10 bases identical to TRBD1. After removal of 2 bases from V and 9 bases from J, the junction contained 16 bases not matched to a gene. Germline V gene lookup returns CDR1 KGHSH and CDR2 LQKENI. The CDR3 totals 18 residues.

The V call is TRBV9, the J call TRBJ2-1; a weak D match, TRBD1 (5 bases). The V and J ends lost 0 bases and 6 bases respectively, with 16 bases between them. Germline V gene data show CDR1 as SGDLS and CDR2 as YYNGEE. The CDR3 consists of 16 residues. CDR3: CASSVGGRDGANEQFF. The CDR3 nucleotides are TGTGCCAGCAGCGTAGGGGGCAGGGATGGGGCCAATGAGCAGTTCTTC.

The genes are TRBV5-6 and TRBJ2-7; D might be TRBD1 (5 bases). The CDR3 loop spans 13 amino acids. The V end was cut by 5 bases, the J end by 1 base, with 10 bases between. Germline V lookup: CDR1 SGHDT, CDR2 YYEEEE. The CDR3 protein is CASSWGRSYEQYF. CDR3 DNA sequence: TGTGCCAGCAGTTGGGGCCGTTCCTACGAGCAGTACTTC.

This clonotype was detected only a few times. This sequence joins TRBV11-2 and TRBJ2-5; D unresolved. The CDR3 loop spans 15 amino acids. With 0 bases removed from V and 5 bases from J, the gap between germline ends came to 13 bases. CDR1 SGHAT and CDR2 FQNNGV come from the germline V gene. In DNA form, the CDR3 reads TGTGCCAGCAGCTTAGATCTTTTAACTGTCGAGACCCAGTACTTC. Its protein is CASSLDLLTVETQYF.

This clonotype was seen at least ten times. The gene calls are TRBV5-1 and TRBJ1-2, with TRBD1 matching over 7 bases. Germline CDR1 and CDR2: SGHRS and YFSETQ. Trimming took 2 bases from V and 8 from J; bases not matched to a gene: 9. The CDR3 has 14 residues. The CDR3 DNA reads as TGCGCCAGCAGCTTAAAGACAGGGTTAAGAGGCTACACCTTC. Its protein is CASSLKTGLRGYTF. Together with reference TRBV5-1 and TRBJ1-2, the CDR3 gives the full variable domain: KAGVTQTPRYLIKTRGQQVTLSCSPISGHRSVSWYQQTPGQGLQFLFEYFSETQRNKGNFPGRFSGRQFSNSRSEMNVSTLELGDSALYLCASSLKTGLRGYTFGSGTRLTVV.

This clonotype was seen many times. This chain connects TRBV24-1 to TRBJ2-3; D not resolved. Germline values: CDR1 KGHDR, CDR2 SFDVKD. The CDR3 is made up of 14 amino acids. Between the trimmed V and J ends, which lost 2 bases and 1 base, there was a span of 6 bases. The CDR3 sequence: CATSDSTRTDTQYF. The DNA for the CDR3 is TGTGCCACCAGTGATTCCACCCGCACAGATACGCAGTATTTT.

This clonotype was recorded a few times. The chain uses TRBV24-1 and TRBJ2-1, with D possibly being TRBD1 or TRBD2 (6 bases each). Trimming took 8 bases from V and 0 from J, leaving 16 bases between them. Germline CDR1 reads KGHDR; CDR2 reads SFDVKD. This CDR3 comprises 16 residues. CDR3 residues: CATMVSGASSYNEQFF. The CDR3 DNA follows: TGTGCCACCATGGTTTCGGGGGCGAGCTCCTACAATGAGCAGTTCTTC.

The chain carries TRBV24-1 and TRBJ2-1, with 7 bases that match TRBD1. Germline V lookup: CDR1 KGHDR, CDR2 SFDVKD. The J segment lost 4 bases and the V segment lost 10 bases, leaving 12 bases of the junction unmatched. The CDR3 loop spans 15 amino acids. The CDR3 sequence: CATESGTALYNEQFF. The CDR3 nucleotides are TGTGCCACAGAATCCGGGACAGCCCTTTACAATGAGCAGTTCTTC.

This clonotype was found many times. CDR3 in amino acids: CASSLVALAGGEQFF. Written as DNA, the CDR3 is TGTGCCAGCAGCTTGGTGGCACTAGCGGGGGGTGAGCAGTTCTTC. This chain joins TRBV5-6 and TRBJ2-1; 12 bases agree with TRBD2. This CDR3 has 15 residues. V shed 0 bases, J shed 9 bases, and the junction held 4 bases outside the gene matches. Looked up from germline, CDR1 is SGHDT and CDR2 is YYEEEE.

This clonotype was seen many times. The chain joins TRBV20-1 to TRBJ1-5; D uncertain. V gave up 3 bases and J gave up 5 bases, with 14 bases separating them. From germline, CDR1 is DFQATT and CDR2 SNEGSKA (reference sequence). The CDR3 runs 14 residues. The CDR3 region has the DNA TGCAGTGCTAGTGCAGGAGCAGTACATCAGCCCCAGCATTTT. Translating it yields CSASAGAVHQPQHF.

This clonotype came up many times. The rearrangement links TRBV6-5 to TRBJ2-5; D possibly corresponds to TRBD1 (5 bases). Germline values: CDR1 MNHEY, CDR2 SVGAGI. CDR3 size: 15 residues. The ends were cut back, 1 base at V and 1 base at J, with 10 bases in the middle. The CDR3 coding sequence is TGTGCCAGCAGTTACTTAGGGGTCGGCCAAGAGACCCAGTACTTC. Its protein is CASSYLGVGQETQYF.

This clonotype has at least ten counts. The gene calls are TRBV20-1 and TRBJ2-5; perhaps D is TRBD1 or TRBD2 (6 bases each). The V gene's germline CDR1 is DFQATT and CDR2 SNEGSKA (reference sequence). The germline V and J ends were trimmed by 6 bases and 5 bases, with 19 bases remaining between them. There are 14 residues in the CDR3. CDR3 nucleotides: TGCAGTGCAAATCCCCCGGGGGCGCAGGAGACCCAGTACTTC. Protein sequence: CSANPPGAQETQYF.

This clonotype was detected ten times or more. The rearrangement joins TRBV5-5 to TRBJ1-1; possible D gene TRBD1, 5 bases. V lost 4 bases to trimming and J lost 0 bases, with 13 bases between them. The CDR3 has 15 amino acids. Germline CDR1 is SGHKS and CDR2 is YYEKEE (reference sequence). The CDR3 DNA is TGTGCCAGCAGCCAGGGACTAAAAATGAACACTGAAGCTTTCTTT. It translates to CASSQGLKMNTEAFF. Full variable domain (missing parts from reference TRBV5-5 and TRBJ1-1): DAGVTQSPTHLIKTRGQQVTLRCSPISGHKSVSWYQQVLGQGPQFIFQYYEKEERGRGNFPDRFSARQFPNYSSELNVNALLLGDSALYLCASSQGLKMNTEAFFGQGTRLTVV.

This clonotype is labeled as medium-sized. V gene TRBV12-3 or TRBV12-4 combines with J gene TRBJ2-1; the D is unclear. V was shortened by 6 bases and J by 4 bases, with 4 bases between the two germline ends. This CDR3 is 11 amino acids long. CDR3 amino acids: CASSFYNEQFF. The CDR3 region has the DNA TGTGCCAGCAGCTTTTACAATGAGCAGTTCTTC.

This clonotype turned up a few times. The chain joins TRBV5-5 to TRBJ1-1; possibly TRBD1 for D (6 bases). This CDR3 is built from 16 residues. Trimming took off 4 bases at V and 0 bases at J, with 16 bases between the two ends. The V gene's germline CDR1 is SGHKS and CDR2 YYEKEE (reference sequence). CDR3 sequence reads: CASSTGGGALNTEAFF. In nucleotides, the CDR3 is TGTGCCAGCAGCACCGGCGGGGGGGCCTTGAACACTGAAGCTTTCTTT. Combining the CDR3 with reference TRBV5-5 and TRBJ1-1 gives the whole variable domain DAGVTQSPTHLIKTRGQQVTLRCSPISGHKSVSWYQQVLGQGPQFIFQYYEKEERGRGNFPDRFSARQFPNYSSELNVNALLLGDSALYLCASSTGGGALNTEAFFGQGTRLTVV.

V usage is TRBV18 and J usage is TRBJ1-4, with D possibly matching TRBD1 (6 bases). The V gene lost 2 bases and the J gene lost 4 bases, with 11 bases spanning the gap. CDR3 length: 15 residues. Germline V lookup: CDR1 KGHSH, CDR2 LQKENI. The CDR3 here is CASSPSRDNNEKLFF. CDR3 DNA sequence: TGTGCCAGCTCACCAAGCCGGGACAATAATGAAAAACTGTTTTTT.

The chain has TRBV7-2 and TRBJ2-7; TRBD1 matches at 7 bases. The junction had 10 bases not matched to a gene; V was cut back by 2 bases and J by 6 bases. The CDR3 is made up of 15 amino acids. The germline V gene has CDR1 SGHTA and CDR2 FQGNSA. Here the CDR3 reads CASSLWTGLQSEQYF. In nucleotides, the CDR3 is TGTGCCAGCAGCTTATGGACAGGCTTGCAGAGCGAGCAGTACTTC.

This chain joins TRBV27 and TRBJ2-7, with 9 bases identical to TRBD1. Germline CDR1 and CDR2: MNHEY and SMNVEV (reference sequence). The V and J ends lost 9 bases and 5 bases, in that order; junction bases with no gene match: 8. The CDR3 has 13 amino acids. DNA for the CDR3: TGTGCCAGACTCCGGGACAGGGAAGACGAGCAGTACTTC. It translates to CARLRDREDEQYF.

This clonotype was detected a few times. The rearrangement links TRBV3-1 to TRBJ2-5, with TRBD2 matching 9 bases. Germline CDR1 LGHDT, CDR2 YNNKEL (reference sequence). CDR3 length equals 17 residues. V lost 1 base, J lost 1 base, and 7 bases stayed unmatched. CDR3 in amino acids: CASSQGTSAFTQETQYF. CDR3 nucleotides: TGTGCCAGCAGCCAAGGGACTAGCGCCTTCACCCAAGAGACCCAGTACTTC.

This clonotype was observed at least ten times. The chain employs TRBV11-2 and TRBJ1-4, with D maybe TRBD1 (5 bases). This CDR3 contains 13 residues. Trimming cost V 5 bases and J 12 bases, with 16 bases left between them. Per germline, CDR1 SGHAT and CDR2 FQNNGV. The CDR3, as DNA: TGTGCCAGCAGCCGGGACCTCGTAGGCGAACTGTTTTTT. It yields the protein CASSRDLVGELFF.

The sample holds many counts of this clonotype. The rearrangement joins TRBV5-1 to TRBJ1-4; D may be TRBD1 (6 bases). The CDR3 is 15 amino acids. Trimming cost V 1 base and J 7 bases, with 14 bases left between them. CDR1 is SGHRS, CDR2 YFSETQ, per germline. CDR3 nucleotide sequence: TGCGCCAGCAGCTTGAGCCGGGGGCGCGGTGAAAAACTGTTTTTT. Residues: CASSLSRGRGEKLFF.

This clonotype was detected ten times or more. V and J are TRBV20-1 and TRBJ2-1, with 8 bases fitting TRBD2. The germline gives CDR1 DFQATT, CDR2 SNEGSKA (reference sequence). CDR3 size: 15 residues. The ends lost 5 bases at V and 2 bases at J; junction bases unmatched: 8. The CDR3, as DNA: TGCAGTGCTCAAACTTTAGCGGGACCCTACAATGAGCAGTTCTTC. Translated, it gives CSAQTLAGPYNEQFF.

In the case of this clonotype: It may be a read error: a sequence one base away is much more abundant. This rearrangement joins TRBV5-1 to TRBJ2-3; a weak D match, TRBD2 (5 bases). The germline gives CDR1 SGHRS, CDR2 YFSETQ. Deletions cut 0 bases from V and 6 bases from J, with 17 bases between. The length of the CDR3 is 16 residues. The CDR3 DNA reads as TGCGCCAGCAGCTTGGCCGACGGGGAAGGTTTGGATACGCAGTATTTT. Protein: CASSLADGEGLDTQYF.

The genes are TRBV7-3 and TRBJ2-1; 9 bases agree with TRBD1. Looked up from germline, CDR1 is SGHTA and CDR2 is FQGTGA. This CDR3 has 15 amino acids. V gave up 5 bases and J gave up 6 bases; unmatched junction bases: 8. The CDR3 loop reads CASSPMGQGGNEQFF. The CDR3 DNA sequence: TGTGCCAGCAGCCCCATGGGACAGGGCGGCAATGAGCAGTTCTTC.

Ten or more counts support this clonotype. V is TRBV5-1 and J is TRBJ2-1, with D hard to call. Deletions cut 2 bases from V and 4 bases from J, with 10 bases between. This CDR3 comprises 14 residues. CDR1 and CDR2 from the germline V gene are SGHRS and YFSETQ. CDR3 in DNA: TGCGCCAGCAGCTTTTCTAGAGTTTACAATGAGCAGTTCTTC. Translating it yields CASSFSRVYNEQFF.

The genes are TRBV12-3 or TRBV12-4 and TRBJ1-3; D not certain. The CDR3 loop spans 13 amino acids. Trimming stripped 4 bases from V and 3 bases from J, with 7 bases between. The CDR3 protein is CASSSGVGNTIYF. The DNA of the CDR3 is TGTGCCAGCAGTTCGGGAGTTGGAAACACCATATATTTT.

This clonotype was recorded many times. The chain carries TRBV10-3 and TRBJ2-3, with 8 bases lining up with TRBD2. The CDR3 has 14 residues. V trimming: 7 bases; J trimming: 5 bases; junction bases outside the gene matches: 8. Germline V gene lookup returns CDR1 ENHRY and CDR2 SYGVKD. The CDR3 loop reads CAITSGRDGDTQYF. CDR3 coding DNA: TGTGCCATCACGTCCGGGAGGGATGGAGATACGCAGTATTTT.

The chain joins TRBV19 to TRBJ2-1; 12 bases match TRBD2. V was clipped by 5 bases and J by 7 bases; unmatched bases: 6. This CDR3 has 15 residues. Germline V gene sequence: CDR1 LNHDA, CDR2 SQIVND (reference sequence). The CDR3 sequence is CASSLGLAGRNEQFF. In DNA, the CDR3 is TGTGCCAGTAGTTTGGGACTAGCGGGCCGAAATGAGCAGTTCTTC.

This clonotype turned up a few times. The chain carries TRBV29-1 and TRBJ2-2; TRBD2 aligns across 10 bases. This CDR3 region has 18 residues. The V gene's germline CDR1 is SQVTM and CDR2 ANQGSEA. J was trimmed by 3 bases and V by 1 base; bases with no gene match: 11. CDR3 residues: CSVEGLAGVAGDTGELFF. CDR3 DNA: TGCAGCGTTGAAGGCCTAGCGGGAGTCGCGGGGGACACCGGGGAGCTGTTTTTT.

This clonotype showed up many times. J is TRBJ2-2 and V is TRBV28; D is undetermined. The CDR3 length is 15 residues. CDR1 and CDR2 from the germline V gene are MDHEN and SYDVKM. V was trimmed by 1 base and J by 5 bases, leaving 11 bases between them. CDR3 DNA sequence: TGTGCCAGCAGTTTATTATCTTGGGTGACCGGGGAGCTGTTTTTT. Translating gives CASSLLSWVTGELFF.

This rearrangement joins TRBV5-1 to TRBJ1-1; 9 nucleotides agree with TRBD1. CDR1 and CDR2 (germline): SGHRS, YFSETQ. V was pared by 6 bases and J by 4 bases, with 7 bases of the junction left unmatched. CDR3 length: 14 amino acids. Here the CDR3 DNA reads TGCGCCAGCAACCCAACAGGGGGCTTCACTGAAGCTTTCTTT. Amino acid sequence: CASNPTGGFTEAFF.